These T cell receptor beta chains were read from a single sample in a study of cytomegalovirus exposure and HLA in healthy donors. TCRdb's table, derived via immunoSEQ multiplex PCR, lists solely in-frame clones and lacks some. Found here are about 130,000 clones, 60% to 85% of them singletons; the top ten hold over 1.3%. The sequenced sample consisted of PBMCs. The origin of the receptors is a woman in her forties in good health and CMV-seronegative. CDR3s include the opening cysteine and the closing phenylalanine or tryptophan. The D gene is left open where the match is weak. Clone size is shown for a subset of rows, as once, few, many or a class of expanded clone.

cdr3_nt: TGTGCCAGCAGTGACTCGTGGCAGGCGAGCTACACCTTC
cdr3_aa: CASSDSWQASYTF
v_call: TRBV6-4
clone_size: NA
d_call: NA
j_call: TRBJ1-2

cdr3_nt: TGCGCCAGCAGCCTGGCGGGACAGGGGAGGTCACCCCTCCACTTT
cdr3_aa: CASSLAGQGRSPLHF
v_call: TRBV5-1
clone_size: few
d_call: TRBD1
j_call: TRBJ1-6

cdr3_nt: TGTGCCAGCAGCTTGTATGAGACAGTGAGAAATCAGCCCCAGCATTTT
cdr3_aa: CASSLYETVRNQPQHF
v_call: TRBV5-6
clone_size: NA
d_call: NA
j_call: TRBJ1-5

cdr3_nt: TGTGCCAGCAGCTTAGAAGGTCGCGGGGGGGCTCGAGAGACCCAGTACTTC
cdr3_aa: CASSLEGRGGARETQYF
v_call: TRBV13
clone_size: NA
d_call: TRBD2
j_call: TRBJ2-5

cdr3_nt: TGCGCCAGCAGCTTCGGGTCTGCGAACACTGAAGCTTTCTTT
cdr3_aa: CASSFGSANTEAFF
v_call: TRBV5-1
clone_size: once
d_call: NA
j_call: TRBJ1-1

cdr3_nt: TGCGCCAGCAGCCGCGGACCGGGGGACTCCTACGAGCAGTACTTC
cdr3_aa: CASSRGPGDSYEQYF
v_call: TRBV4-3
clone_size: NA
d_call: NA
j_call: TRBJ2-7

cdr3_nt: TGCAGTGCTCATCCAGGGGCTGAAGCTTTCTTT
cdr3_aa: CSAHPGAEAFF
v_call: TRBV20-1
clone_size: NA
d_call: NA
j_call: TRBJ1-1

cdr3_nt: TGTGCCAGCAGCTCGGGACAGGGGAACACTGAAGCTTTCTTT
cdr3_aa: CASSSGQGNTEAFF
v_call: TRBV7-3
clone_size: NA
d_call: TRBD1
j_call: TRBJ1-1

cdr3_nt: TGCAGCGCCGTGGGGCAGCTGAACACTGAAGCTTTCTTT
cdr3_aa: CSAVGQLNTEAFF
v_call: TRBV29-1
clone_size: NA
d_call: NA
j_call: TRBJ1-1

cdr3_nt: TGTGCCAGCAGCGAAAGGGGACAGAGCTCCTACGAGCAGTACTTC
cdr3_aa: CASSERGQSSYEQYF
v_call: TRBV7-8
clone_size: NA
d_call: TRBD1
j_call: TRBJ2-7

cdr3_nt: TGCGCCAGCAGATCAAGTAGTGAAAAACTGTTTTTT
cdr3_aa: CASRSSSEKLFF
v_call: TRBV5-1
clone_size: NA
d_call: NA
j_call: TRBJ1-4

cdr3_nt: TGCGCCAGCAGCTGGGACCCCGGGACAAGGATCTTC
cdr3_aa: CASSWDPGTRIF
v_call: TRBV5-1
clone_size: NA
d_call: NA
j_call: TRBJ1-2

cdr3_nt: TGTGCCAGCAGTTTGGGGCCCTTTAATGAAAAACTGTTTTTT
cdr3_aa: CASSLGPFNEKLFF
v_call: TRBV28
clone_size: NA
d_call: NA
j_call: TRBJ1-4

cdr3_nt: TGCGCCAGCAGCTTGGGGAACAGGGAACTAAATGAAAAACTGTTTTTT
cdr3_aa: CASSLGNRELNEKLFF
v_call: TRBV5-1
clone_size: once
d_call: NA
j_call: TRBJ1-4

cdr3_nt: TGTGCCAGCAGCTTGGCTTTTCGGGGGAGGACTAGCACAGATACGCAGTATTTT
cdr3_aa: CASSLAFRGRTSTDTQYF
v_call: TRBV5-4
clone_size: NA
d_call: NA
j_call: TRBJ2-3

cdr3_nt: TGCAGTGCTGGGACTAGTGGTGAGCAGTACTTC
cdr3_aa: CSAGTSGEQYF
v_call: TRBV20-1
clone_size: NA
d_call: TRBD2
j_call: TRBJ2-7

cdr3_nt: TGCAGCGTTGAGCCGGGTGCGGGCTACGAGCAGTACTTC
cdr3_aa: CSVEPGAGYEQYF
v_call: TRBV29-1
clone_size: NA
d_call: NA
j_call: TRBJ2-7

cdr3_nt: TGCGCCAGCAGCTTGGGGGACAGATACCAAGAGACCCAGTACTTC
cdr3_aa: CASSLGDRYQETQYF
v_call: TRBV5-1
clone_size: NA
d_call: TRBD1
j_call: TRBJ2-5

cdr3_nt: TGTGCCAGCAGCGGGGACATGGGGTGGGATGAAAAACTGTTTTTT
cdr3_aa: CASSGDMGWDEKLFF
v_call: TRBV7-8
clone_size: NA
d_call: NA
j_call: TRBJ1-4

cdr3_nt: TGCGCCAGCAGTGACGGTTACACAGATACGCAGTATTTT
cdr3_aa: CASSDGYTDTQYF
v_call: TRBV10-1
clone_size: NA
d_call: NA
j_call: TRBJ2-3

cdr3_nt: TGTGCCAGCAGTGGGGCTGAAAGGACAGGGAGCAATCAGCCCCAGCATTTT
cdr3_aa: CASSGAERTGSNQPQHF
v_call: TRBV28
clone_size: NA
d_call: TRBD1
j_call: TRBJ1-5

cdr3_nt: TGTGCCAGTAGTATATGGGACAGATACAATCAGCCCCAGCATTTT
cdr3_aa: CASSIWDRYNQPQHF
v_call: TRBV19
clone_size: NA
d_call: TRBD1
j_call: TRBJ1-5